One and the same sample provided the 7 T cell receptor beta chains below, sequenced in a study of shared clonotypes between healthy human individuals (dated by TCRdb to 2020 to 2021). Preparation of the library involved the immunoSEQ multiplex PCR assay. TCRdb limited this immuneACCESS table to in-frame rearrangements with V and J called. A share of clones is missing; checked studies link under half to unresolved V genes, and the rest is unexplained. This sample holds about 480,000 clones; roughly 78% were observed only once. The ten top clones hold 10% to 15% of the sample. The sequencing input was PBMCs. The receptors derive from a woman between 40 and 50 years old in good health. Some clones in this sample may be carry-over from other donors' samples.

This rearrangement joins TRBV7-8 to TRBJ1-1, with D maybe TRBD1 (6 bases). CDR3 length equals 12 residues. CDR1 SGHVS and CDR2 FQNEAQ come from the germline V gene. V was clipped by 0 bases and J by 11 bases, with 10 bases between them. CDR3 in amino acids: CASSLAAGVAFF. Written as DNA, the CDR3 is TGTGCCAGCAGCTTAGCTGCAGGGGTCGCTTTCTTT.

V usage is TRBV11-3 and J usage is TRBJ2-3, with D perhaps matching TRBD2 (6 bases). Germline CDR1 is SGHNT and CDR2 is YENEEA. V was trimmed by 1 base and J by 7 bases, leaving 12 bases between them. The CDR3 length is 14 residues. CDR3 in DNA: TGTGCCAGCAGCTTAGGATCAGGAGGGTATACGCAGTATTTT. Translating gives CASSLGSGGYTQYF.

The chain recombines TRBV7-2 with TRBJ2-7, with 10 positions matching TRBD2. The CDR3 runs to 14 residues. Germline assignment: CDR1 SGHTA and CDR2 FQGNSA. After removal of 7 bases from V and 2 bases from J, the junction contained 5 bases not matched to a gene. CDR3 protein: CASTLTSGTYEQYF. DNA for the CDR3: TGTGCCAGCACCCTTACTAGCGGGACCTACGAGCAGTACTTC.

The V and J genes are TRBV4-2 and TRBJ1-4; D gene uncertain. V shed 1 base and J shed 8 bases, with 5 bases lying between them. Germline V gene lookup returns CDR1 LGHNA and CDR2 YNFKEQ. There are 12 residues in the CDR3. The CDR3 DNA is TGTGCCAGCAGCCAAGTCGGGGAAAAACTGTTTTTT. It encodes CASSQVGEKLFF.

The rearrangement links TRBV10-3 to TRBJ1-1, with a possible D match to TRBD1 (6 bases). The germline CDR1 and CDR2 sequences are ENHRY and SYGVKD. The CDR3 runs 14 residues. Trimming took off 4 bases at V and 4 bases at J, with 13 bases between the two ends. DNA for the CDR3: TGTGCCATCAGTGCGGGGGGCGGGGGCACTGAAGCTTTCTTT. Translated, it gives CAISAGGGGTEAFF.

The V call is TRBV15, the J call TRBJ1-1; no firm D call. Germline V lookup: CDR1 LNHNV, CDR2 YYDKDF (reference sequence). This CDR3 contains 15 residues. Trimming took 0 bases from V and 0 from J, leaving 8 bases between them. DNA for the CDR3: TGTGCCACCAGCAGAGATTGGCCAGTGAACACTGAAGCTTTCTTT. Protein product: CATSRDWPVNTEAFF.

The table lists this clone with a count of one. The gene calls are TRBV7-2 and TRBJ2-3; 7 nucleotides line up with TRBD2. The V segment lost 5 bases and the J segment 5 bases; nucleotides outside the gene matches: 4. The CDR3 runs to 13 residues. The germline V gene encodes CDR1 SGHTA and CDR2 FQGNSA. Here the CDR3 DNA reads TGTGCCAGCAGCCCCGCGGGAGTAGATACGCAGTATTTT. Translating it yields CASSPAGVDTQYF.